A single sample is the source of the 22 T cell receptor beta chains below, sequenced in a study of lymphopenia after photon versus proton radiotherapy. TCRdb's table, derived via immunoSEQ multiplex PCR, lists solely in-frame clones and lacks some. This sample has thousands of clones, with roughly 80% found just once. Sequencing used peripheral blood, obtained from a patient treated with photon-based radiotherapy. The receptors originated from a man aged 25 to 40 with gastric cancer.

This chain joins TRBV6-4 and TRBJ2-5, with TRBD1 identical over 9 bases. CDR3 length equals 16 residues. The germline gives CDR1 MRHNA, CDR2 SNTAGT. J was trimmed by 4 bases and V by 4 bases; bases with no gene match: 10. The CDR3 coding sequence is TGTGCCAGCAGTGGGGACAGGGTTTGGTTTGGAGAGACCCAGTACTTC. This sequence encodes CASSGDRVWFGETQYF.

This chain connects TRBV5-7 to TRBJ1-1, with TRBD1 matching 7 bases. TRBV5-7 qualifies as an ORF whose function is uncertain. V gave up 4 bases and J gave up 3 bases; unmatched junction bases: 0. This CDR3 region has 12 residues. CDR3: CASSDRDTEAFF. DNA of the CDR3: TGTGCCAGCAGCGACAGGGACACTGAAGCTTTCTTT.

The chain joins TRBV4-2 to TRBJ2-3, with TRBD2 as a possible D gene (6 bases). The V end was cut by 4 bases, the J end by 0 bases, with 14 bases between. The V gene's germline CDR1 is LGHNA and CDR2 YNFKEQ. The CDR3 loop spans 16 amino acids. CDR3 in amino acids: CASSPRGGMSTDTQYF. The CDR3 DNA follows: TGTGCCAGCAGCCCACGAGGAGGGATGAGCACAGATACGCAGTATTTT.

The V gene is TRBV6-5, the J gene TRBJ1-5; TRBD1 is a possible D gene (6 bases). The ends were cut back, 4 bases at V and 5 bases at J, with 9 bases in the middle. Looked up from germline, CDR1 is MNHEY and CDR2 is SVGAGI. The CDR3 extends over 13 amino acids. The CDR3 DNA reads TGTGCCAGCAGTTTACAGGGTTATCAGCCCCAGCATTTT. Protein sequence: CASSLQGYQPQHF.

The V call is TRBV5-6, the J call TRBJ1-1; D is undetermined. The CDR3 is made up of 13 amino acids. Trimming took 0 bases from V and 2 from J, leaving 5 bases between them. Germline CDR1 and CDR2: SGHDT and YYEEEE. This chain's CDR3 is CASSLETNTEAFF. The CDR3 DNA reads as TGTGCCAGCAGCTTGGAGACAAACACTGAAGCTTTCTTT.

The chain carries TRBV5-8 and TRBJ2-2; D is undetermined. The CDR3 totals 14 residues. Germline V gene lookup returns CDR1 SGHTS and CDR2 YDEGEE. Trimming stripped 4 bases from V and 7 bases from J, with 14 bases between. The CDR3, as DNA: TGTGCCAGCAGCCTAAATCCAGAAGGCGGGGAGCTGTTTTTT. Translating it yields CASSLNPEGGELFF.

The chain uses TRBV4-2 and TRBJ1-3; TRBD1 might be the D (5 bases). Trimming left V 6 bases short and J 4 bases short, with 22 bases between. This CDR3 contains 17 residues. Germline V lookup: CDR1 LGHNA, CDR2 YNFKEQ. CDR3 sequence: CASRLTGGGDSGNTIYF. In DNA form, the CDR3 reads TGTGCCAGCAGGCTTACCGGGGGAGGGGATTCAGGAAACACCATATATTTT.

This clone was detected a few times. CDR3 region: CASSLQGGGYEQYF. As DNA, the CDR3 is TGCGCCAGCAGCTTGCAAGGGGGGGGATACGAGCAGTACTTC. The chain employs TRBV5-1 and TRBJ2-7, with a weak D call TRBD2 (7 bases). Germline V gene lookup returns CDR1 SGHRS and CDR2 YFSETQ. V lost 1 base and J lost 4, with 12 bases in between. This CDR3 region has 14 residues.

The chain recombines TRBV18 with TRBJ1-4, with D perhaps matching TRBD1 (5 bases). Per germline, CDR1 KGHSH and CDR2 LQKENI. CDR3 length: 16 amino acids. V was cut by 2 bases and J by 4 bases, with 14 bases left in between. DNA for the CDR3: TGTGCCAGCTCACCAGGGAGGGGCGTCGTTAATGAAAAACTGTTTTTT. Translated, it gives CASSPGRGVVNEKLFF.

The V and J genes are TRBV9 and TRBJ2-2, with TRBD2 matching over 7 bases. The V gene's germline CDR1 is SGDLS and CDR2 YYNGEE. This CDR3 is built from 15 residues. The V segment lost 1 base and the J segment 4 bases; nucleotides outside the gene matches: 4. The CDR3 nucleotides are TGTGCCAGCAGCGTAAGTAGCGGGCGCACCGGGGAGCTGTTTTTT. Translated: CASSVSSGRTGELFF.

V and J are TRBV29-1 and TRBJ2-3, with D unresolved. Trimming shortened V by 3 bases and J by 0 bases, and 7 bases separated the two germline ends. Germline CDR1 SQVTM, CDR2 ANQGSEA. The CDR3 runs 13 residues. CDR3 in amino acids: CSVDKISTDTQYF. The CDR3 nucleotides are TGCAGCGTTGATAAGATCAGCACAGATACGCAGTATTTT.

This clone was detected once. The rearrangement uses TRBV6-1 and TRBJ2-1; possibly TRBD2 for D (5 bases). This CDR3 has 14 residues. V dropped 5 bases and J dropped 0 bases, with 8 bases sitting between them. Looked up from germline, CDR1 is MNHNS and CDR2 is SASEGT. CDR3 amino acids: CASSQTNSYNEQFF. DNA for the CDR3: TGTGCCAGCAGTCAGACTAACTCCTACAATGAGCAGTTCTTC.

In DNA, the CDR3 is TGTGCCAGCAGTTCCCTTGGGGGGGAGGGGAGAGATACGCAGTATTTT. Translation: CASSSLGGEGRDTQYF. The genes are TRBV28 and TRBJ2-3, with 7 bases identical to TRBD2. Germline V lookup: CDR1 MDHEN, CDR2 SYDVKM. V shed 4 bases, J shed 5 bases, and the junction held 12 bases outside the gene matches. This CDR3 contains 16 residues.

This clone was recorded once. The chain is built from TRBV6-5 and TRBJ1-4, with 7 positions matching TRBD1. The germline gives CDR1 MNHEY, CDR2 SVGAGI. The CDR3 contains 12 residues. Unmatched junction bases numbered 1, after V lost 6 bases and J lost 6 bases. CDR3: CASSTGDEKLFF. CDR3 sequence (DNA): TGTGCCAGCAGCACAGGGGATGAAAAACTGTTTTTT.

The genes are TRBV6-1 and TRBJ2-5, with D possibly TRBD2 on 5 matching bases. Per germline, CDR1 MNHNS and CDR2 SASEGT. Trimming left V 6 bases short and J 5 bases short, with 10 bases between. The CDR3 extends over 12 amino acids. The CDR3: CASSASTETQYF. Written as DNA, the CDR3 is TGTGCCAGCAGCGCTAGCACTGAGACCCAGTACTTC.

The gene calls are TRBV28 and TRBJ1-2, with D hard to call. In germline, CDR1 is MDHEN, CDR2 SYDVKM. Trimming cost V 6 bases and J 6 bases, with 8 bases left between them. This CDR3 has 11 residues. CDR3 amino acids: CASSLRHGYTF. CDR3 DNA: TGTGCCAGCAGCCTCAGGCATGGCTACACCTTC.

The rearrangement uses TRBV25-1 and TRBJ2-1; TRBD1 aligns across 10 bases. V lost 1 base to trimming and J lost 7 bases; unmatched junction nucleotides: 4. Germline-derived CDR1 and CDR2 are MGHDK and SYGVNS. The CDR3 consists of 15 residues. DNA for the CDR3: TGTGCCAGCAGTGAATCTGACAGGGGGCTGAATGAGCAGTTCTTC. As protein: CASSESDRGLNEQFF.

This clone is classed as large. The rearrangement joins TRBV4-3 to TRBJ1-1; D is uncertain. Germline V CDR1 and CDR2: LGHNA, YSLEER. V was pared by 0 bases and J by 7 bases, with 9 bases between. This CDR3 comprises 13 residues. In nucleotides, the CDR3 is TGCGCCAGCAGCCAAGAACCAGCTCGTGAAGCTTTCTTT. It yields the protein CASSQEPAREAFF.

The V gene is TRBV7-9, the J gene TRBJ2-2; no clear D gene. V lost 3 bases and J 0 bases, leaving 17 bases between the germline ends. This CDR3 spans 18 amino acids. Germline assignment: CDR1 SEHNR and CDR2 FQNEAQ (reference sequence). The CDR3 DNA sequence: TGTGCCAGCAGCTTCCCTCCCTCAGGCTTCTCGAACACCGGGGAGCTGTTTTTT. Translation: CASSFPPSGFSNTGELFF.

The chain couples TRBV5-4 to TRBJ2-2, with 10 bases matching TRBD2. Germline CDR1 is SGHNT and CDR2 is YYREEE (reference sequence). Trimming removed 0 bases from V and 5 bases from J; junction bases left unmatched: 4. The CDR3 loop spans 16 amino acids. The CDR3 DNA follows: TGTGCCAGCAGCTTGGAAGCGGGAGGGGCTACCGGGGAGCTGTTTTTT. It codes for CASSLEAGGATGELFF.

This chain uses TRBV7-2 with TRBJ2-2; 7 bases fit TRBD1. With V trimmed by 4 bases and J by 4 bases, 6 bases remained unmatched. From germline, CDR1 is SGHTA and CDR2 FQGNSA. This CDR3 has 15 residues. This CDR3 is CASSSTGAGTGELFF. The CDR3 nucleotides are TGTGCCAGCAGCTCTACAGGGGCCGGCACCGGGGAGCTGTTTTTT.

The chain combines TRBV28 with TRBJ1-5; D gene ambiguous. CDR3 length: 11 amino acids. The V gene lost 4 bases and the J gene lost 7 bases, with 5 bases spanning the gap. Germline assignment: CDR1 MDHEN and CDR2 SYDVKM. Here the CDR3 reads CASSSGQPQHF. The CDR3 DNA follows: TGTGCCAGCAGTTCGGGACAGCCCCAGCATTTT.